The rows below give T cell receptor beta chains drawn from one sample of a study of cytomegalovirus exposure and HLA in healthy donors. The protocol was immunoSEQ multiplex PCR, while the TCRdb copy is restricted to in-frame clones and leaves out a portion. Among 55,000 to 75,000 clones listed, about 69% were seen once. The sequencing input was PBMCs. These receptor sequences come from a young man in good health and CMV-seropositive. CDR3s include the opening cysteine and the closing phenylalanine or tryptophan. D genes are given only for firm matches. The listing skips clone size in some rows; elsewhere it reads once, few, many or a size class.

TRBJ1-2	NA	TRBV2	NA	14	TGTGCCAGCAGTGAAGGGTACGGCGGCTATGGCTACACCTTC	CASSEGYGGYGYTF
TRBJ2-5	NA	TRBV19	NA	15	TGTGCCAGTAGTATCAATGCGGGGGCGAGGAAGACCCAGTACTTC	CASSINAGARKTQYF
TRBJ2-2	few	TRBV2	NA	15	TGTGCCAGCAGTGAAGAGGGACTCAGTGTTCGGGAGCTGTTTTTT	CASSEEGLSVRELFF
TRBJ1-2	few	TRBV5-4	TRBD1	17	TGTGCCAGCAGCTTAAACCCTCCGGGACAGGGGAACTATGGCTACACCTTC	CASSLNPPGQGNYGYTF
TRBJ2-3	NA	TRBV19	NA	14	TGTGCCAGTAGTAGCGGGGTGATCACAGATACGCAGTATTTT	CASSSGVITDTQYF
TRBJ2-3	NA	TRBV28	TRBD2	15	TGTGCCAGCAGTCAACGAGGAGCGGGGGGATATACGCAGTATTTT	CASSQRGAGGYTQYF
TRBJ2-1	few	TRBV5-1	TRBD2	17	TGCGCCAGCAGCTTGGGAGTTAGGCTAGCGGCCTACAATGAGCAGTTCTTC	CASSLGVRLAAYNEQFF
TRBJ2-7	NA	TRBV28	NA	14	TGTGCCAGCAGCTCGGGACTCGCCTCCTACGAGCAGTACTTC	CASSSGLASYEQYF
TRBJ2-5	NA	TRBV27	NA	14	TGTGCCAGCAGTTTATGGGCGAACCTGGAGACCCAGTACTTC	CASSLWANLETQYF
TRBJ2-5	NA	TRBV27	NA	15	TGTGCCAGCAGTCCCCTAGGAAGCCGTAGGGAGACCCAGTACTTC	CASSPLGSRRETQYF
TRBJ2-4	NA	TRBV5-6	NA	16	TGTGCCAGCAGCCGAGGGCCGGCGGTAGTAAAAAACATTCAGTACTTC	CASSRGPAVVKNIQYF
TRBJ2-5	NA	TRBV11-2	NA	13	TGTGCCAGCAGCTTAGTACAGGGAGAGACCCAGTACTTC	CASSLVQGETQYF
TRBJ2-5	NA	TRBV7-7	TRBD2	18	TGTGCCAGCAGCTTAATGACTAGCGGGGGGCTGTACCAAGAGACCCAGTACTTC	CASSLMTSGGLYQETQYF
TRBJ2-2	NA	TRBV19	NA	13	TGTGCCAGTAGTAACAGGCCCACCGGGGAGCTGTTTTTT	CASSNRPTGELFF
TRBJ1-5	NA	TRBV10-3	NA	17	TGTGCCATCAGCTTGACACTTATAACAGATAGCAATCAGCCCCAGCATTTT	CAISLTLITDSNQPQHF
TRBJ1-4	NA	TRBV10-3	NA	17	TGTGCCATCAGTGAAACCTTTAGCCGCCAAAATAATGAAAAACTGTTTTTT	CAISETFSRQNNEKLFF
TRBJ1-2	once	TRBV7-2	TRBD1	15	TGTGCCAGCAGCACCCCCGGACAGGCTGGCTATGGCTACACCTTC	CASSTPGQAGYGYTF
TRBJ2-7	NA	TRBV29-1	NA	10	TGCAGCGTGCGACATAACGAGCAGTACTTC	CSVRHNEQYF
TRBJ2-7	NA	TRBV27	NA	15	TGTGCCAGCAGCCGTCAGACAGGCAGAAAATACGAGCAGTACTTC	CASSRQTGRKYEQYF
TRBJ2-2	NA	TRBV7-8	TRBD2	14	TGTGCCAGCAGCGGCGGGGGAGAGACCGGGGAGCTGTTTTTT	CASSGGGETGELFF
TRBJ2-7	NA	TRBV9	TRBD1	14	TGTGCCAGCAGCGCCCGACAGGGAACCTACGAGCAGTACTTC	CASSARQGTYEQYF
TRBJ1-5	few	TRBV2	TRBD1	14	TGTGCCAGCAGAATCGACAGGGGTGGACAGCCCCAGCATTTT	CASRIDRGGQPQHF
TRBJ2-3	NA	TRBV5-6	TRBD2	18	TGTGCCAGCAGCCCCTTTACTCTCACTAGCGGGGATGCAGATACGCAGTATTTT	CASSPFTLTSGDADTQYF
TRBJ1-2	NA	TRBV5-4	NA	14	TGTGCCAGCAGGTTGGCCGAGGGCCGAGGGGGCTACACCTTC	CASRLAEGRGGYTF
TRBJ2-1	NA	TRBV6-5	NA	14	TGTGCCAGCAGCCGACTACCTCCCCACAATGAGCAGTTCTTC	CASSRLPPHNEQFF
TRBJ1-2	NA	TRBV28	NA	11	TGTGCCAGCAGTTCTAATTATGGCTACACCTTC	CASSSNYGYTF
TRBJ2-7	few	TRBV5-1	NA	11	TGCGCCAGCAGGAGAGAATACGAGCAGTACTTC	CASRREYEQYF
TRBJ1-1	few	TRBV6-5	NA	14	TGTGCCAGCAGTGAACTACCCCCAGAAGCTGAAGCTTTCTTT	CASSELPPEAEAFF
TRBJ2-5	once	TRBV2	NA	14	TGTGCCAGCACTCCCCGGGACTTCCAAGAGACCCAGTACTTC	CASTPRDFQETQYF
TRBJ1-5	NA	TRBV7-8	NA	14	TGTGCCAGCAGCCTCCGTTCGGACTGGGATCCCCAGCATTTT	CASSLRSDWDPQHF
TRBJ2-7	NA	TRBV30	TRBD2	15	TGTGCCTGGAGTGAGGGACTAGCGAACTCCTACGAGCAGTACTTC	CAWSEGLANSYEQYF
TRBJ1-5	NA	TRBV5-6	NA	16	TGTGCCAGCAGCTTGGGTCTCCTAGGGGGCAATCAGCCCCAGCATTTT	CASSLGLLGGNQPQHF
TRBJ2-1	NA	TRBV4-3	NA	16	TGCGCCAGCAGCCAAGATCTTCCGAGCTCCTACAATGAGCAGTTCTTC	CASSQDLPSSYNEQFF
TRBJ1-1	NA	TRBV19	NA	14	TGTGCCAGTAGTCCCCGGTTACCCTCAAGTTCTGCTTTCTTT	CASSPRLPSSSAFF
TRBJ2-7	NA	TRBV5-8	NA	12	TGTGCCAGCAGCTGGAGCTCCTACGAGCAGTACTTC	CASSWSSYEQYF
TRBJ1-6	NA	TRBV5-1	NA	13	TGCGCCAGCAGCTGGGAGGCCGGGATTCCCCTCCACTTT	CASSWEAGIPLHF
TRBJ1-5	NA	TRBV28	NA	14	TGTGCCACCTTGTGGGGCCCCAGCAATCAGCCCCAGCATTTT	CATLWGPSNQPQHF
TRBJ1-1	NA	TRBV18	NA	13	TGTGCCAGCTCACCGCAGGGGAATGGTGAAGCTTTCTTT	CASSPQGNGEAFF
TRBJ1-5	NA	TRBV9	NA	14	TGTGCCAGCAGCCCTGACAGTCTCAATCAGCCCCAGCATTTT	CASSPDSLNQPQHF
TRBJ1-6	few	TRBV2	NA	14	TGTGCCAGCAATGGACAGTCGACGAATTCACCCCTCCACTTT	CASNGQSTNSPLHF
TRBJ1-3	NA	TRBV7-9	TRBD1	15	TGTGCCAGCAGCTTAGCAGGGGGACAGCGTAACACCATATATTTT	CASSLAGGQRNTIYF
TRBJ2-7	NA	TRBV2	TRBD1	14	TGTGCCAGCAGGACCGGGACAGGGAAATACGAGCAGTACTTC	CASRTGTGKYEQYF
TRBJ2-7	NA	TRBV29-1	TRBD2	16	TGCAGCGCCGGGAGGGTTAGGGCTTCCTTCGACTGGGAGCAGTACTTC	CSAGRVRASFDWEQYF